A single T cell receptor (beta chain) is shown here with its context. The data are from a study of blood T cell repertoires in COVID-19. At the level of the study: The samples span acute and convalescent COVID-19 from the United States, Italy and Spain.

Allocation to cohorts depended on clinical history reported by the participants. Donors of Cohort 3 who recovered were those that had two negative PCRs, clearance, or symptom resolution. Germline V gives CDR1 SGHAT, CDR2 FQNNGV. Trimming cost V 2 bases and J 1 base; bases outside gene matches: 9. CDR3 size: 17 residues. Sequencing used immunoSEQ multiplex PCR; TCRdb keeps in-frame clones, though not all of them. This table has roughly 300,000 clones, around 90% appearing once. The sequenced material came from PBMCs or T cells enriched from blood (not recorded which). This clonotype was obtained from a woman in her twenties or thirties who had recovered from COVID-19. The chain links TRBV11-2 to TRBJ2-5, with 8 positions matching TRBD2. The CDR3 nucleotides are TGTGCCAGCAGCTTAAGTCGGCTAGCGGGTCCCCAAGAGACCCAGTACTTC. Amino acid sequence: CASSLSRLAGPQETQYF.